This is a list of T cell receptor beta chains from one sample in a study of STAT5B mutations in CD4+ large granular lymphocyte leukemia. TCRdb's copy holds only in-frame clones and misses some; the assay was immunoSEQ multiplex PCR. The table shows around 33,000 clones, with approximately 89% occurring only once. The specimen sequenced was CD4+ T cells from blood buffy coats. These receptors were obtained from a human donor in good health. CDR3s include the opening cysteine and the closing phenylalanine or tryptophan. D genes are given only for firm matches. Only some rows state a clone size, as once, few, many or a class for expanded clones.

D gene: -
clone size: -
J gene: TRBJ2-4
V gene: TRBV10-2
CDR3 protein: CASSDWWTSAKNIQYF
CDR3 DNA: TGCGCCAGCAGTGACTGGTGGACTTCGGCCAAAAACATTCAGTACTTC

D gene: TRBD2
clone size: -
J gene: TRBJ2-7
V gene: TRBV30
CDR3 protein: CAWSVAGTPLGEQYF
CDR3 DNA: TGTGCCTGGAGTGTAGCGGGGACTCCCTTAGGTGAGCAGTACTTC

D gene: -
clone size: -
J gene: TRBJ2-1
V gene: TRBV6-5
CDR3 protein: CASSYSRGPNEQFF
CDR3 DNA: TGTGCCAGCAGTTACTCCCGGGGGCCGAATGAGCAGTTCTTC

D gene: TRBD1
clone size: once
J gene: TRBJ1-6
V gene: TRBV5-8
CDR3 protein: CASSLRQGARVNSPLHF
CDR3 DNA: TGTGCCAGCAGCTTGCGACAGGGGGCGAGGGTTAATTCACCCCTCCACTTT

D gene: TRBD1
clone size: -
J gene: TRBJ2-2
V gene: TRBV4-3
CDR3 protein: CASSQGGQFLGELFF
CDR3 DNA: TGCGCCAGCAGCCAAGGGGGACAGTTCCTTGGGGAGCTGTTTTTT

D gene: -
clone size: -
J gene: TRBJ1-3
V gene: TRBV6-1
CDR3 protein: CASSDLAFGNTIYF
CDR3 DNA: TGTGCCAGCAGTGACTTGGCTTTTGGAAACACCATATATTTT

D gene: -
clone size: -
J gene: TRBJ1-6
V gene: TRBV6-1
CDR3 protein: CASSETGSYNSPLHF
CDR3 DNA: TGTGCCAGCAGTGAGACCGGGTCCTATAATTCACCCCTCCACTTT

D gene: TRBD2
clone size: -
J gene: TRBJ2-3
V gene: TRBV14
CDR3 protein: CASSQELQLAGGPKKDTQYF
CDR3 DNA: TGTGCCAGCAGCCAAGAGTTGCAACTAGCGGGAGGGCCTAAGAAAGATACGCAGTATTTT

D gene: -
clone size: -
J gene: TRBJ1-3
V gene: TRBV9
CDR3 protein: CASSVDSSSSGNTIYF
CDR3 DNA: TGTGCCAGCAGCGTAGATAGCAGTTCCTCTGGAAACACCATATATTTT

D gene: -
clone size: -
J gene: TRBJ2-3
V gene: TRBV6-1
CDR3 protein: CASSGRTDTQYF
CDR3 DNA: TGTGCCAGCAGTGGACGGACAGATACGCAGTATTTT

D gene: TRBD1
clone size: -
J gene: TRBJ1-5
V gene: TRBV9
CDR3 protein: CASSQDRDGQPQHF
CDR3 DNA: TGTGCCAGCAGTCAGGACAGGGATGGTCAGCCCCAGCATTTT

D gene: -
clone size: -
J gene: TRBJ1-1
V gene: TRBV7-9
CDR3 protein: CASIIPNTEAFF
CDR3 DNA: TGTGCCAGCATTATACCTAACACTGAAGCTTTCTTT

D gene: -
clone size: -
J gene: TRBJ1-4
V gene: TRBV5-4
CDR3 protein: CASSLRESREKLFF
CDR3 DNA: TGTGCCAGCAGTCTCAGGGAGAGTAGAGAAAAACTGTTTTTT

D gene: -
clone size: few
J gene: TRBJ2-2
V gene: TRBV29-1
CDR3 protein: CSVQGGGANTGELFF
CDR3 DNA: TGCAGCGTCCAGGGGGGTGGGGCCAACACCGGGGAGCTGTTTTTT

D gene: -
clone size: -
J gene: TRBJ2-7
V gene: TRBV4-1
CDR3 protein: CASSVRDTGSTLYEQYF
CDR3 DNA: TGCGCCAGCAGCGTCCGGGACACCGGTAGTACTCTCTACGAGCAGTACTTC

D gene: TRBD1
clone size: -
J gene: TRBJ1-1
V gene: TRBV27
CDR3 protein: CASSFHPGQGPMNTEAFF
CDR3 DNA: TGTGCCAGCAGTTTCCACCCGGGACAGGGGCCGATGAACACTGAAGCTTTCTTT

D gene: -
clone size: -
J gene: TRBJ1-5
V gene: TRBV4-1
CDR3 protein: CASSLQPPDFNSNQPQHF
CDR3 DNA: TGCGCCAGCAGCCTTCAGCCCCCAGACTTCAATAGCAATCAGCCCCAGCATTTT

D gene: TRBD1
clone size: -
J gene: TRBJ1-2
V gene: TRBV6-4
CDR3 protein: CASSPTGAYGYTF
CDR3 DNA: TGTGCCAGCAGCCCGACAGGGGCCTATGGCTACACCTTC

D gene: -
clone size: -
J gene: TRBJ2-1
V gene: TRBV7-9
CDR3 protein: CASSLARWGGQQFF
CDR3 DNA: TGTGCCAGCAGCTTAGCGCGTTGGGGGGGGCAGCAGTTCTTC

D gene: TRBD1
clone size: -
J gene: TRBJ2-5
V gene: TRBV6-1
CDR3 protein: CASSRAGGLEETQYF
CDR3 DNA: TGTGCCAGCAGCAGGGCAGGGGGTTTGGAAGAGACCCAGTACTTC

D gene: -
clone size: -
J gene: TRBJ1-1
V gene: TRBV18
CDR3 protein: CASSTGQNTEAFF
CDR3 DNA: TGTGCCAGCTCAACCGGACAGAACACTGAAGCTTTCTTT

D gene: -
clone size: -
J gene: TRBJ2-3
V gene: TRBV10-1
CDR3 protein: CASSPGTLQAYF
CDR3 DNA: TGCGCCAGCAGCCCCGGGACCCTACAAGCGTATTTT

D gene: TRBD2
clone size: -
J gene: TRBJ2-1
V gene: TRBV7-6
CDR3 protein: CASSLGGGVAGYNEQFF
CDR3 DNA: TGTGCCAGCAGCTTAGGCGGTGGGGTAGCGGGCTACAATGAGCAGTTCTTC

D gene: TRBD1
clone size: few
J gene: TRBJ2-7
V gene: TRBV5-6
CDR3 protein: CASSFTGTGYYEQYF
CDR3 DNA: TGTGCCAGCAGCTTTACCGGGACAGGGTATTACGAGCAGTACTTC

D gene: TRBD1
clone size: -
J gene: TRBJ1-1
V gene: TRBV7-9
CDR3 protein: CASSLGGDKGAAFF
CDR3 DNA: TGTGCCAGCAGCTTAGGCGGAGATAAGGGGGCAGCTTTCTTT

D gene: -
clone size: -
J gene: TRBJ2-1
V gene: TRBV5-1
CDR3 protein: CASSLRSTDYNEQFF
CDR3 DNA: TGCGCCAGCAGCTTGAGAAGTACCGATTACAATGAGCAGTTCTTC

D gene: -
clone size: few
J gene: TRBJ2-7
V gene: TRBV10-1
CDR3 protein: CASSMVTGTNAYEQYF
CDR3 DNA: TGCGCCAGCAGCATGGTAACCGGGACAAATGCCTACGAGCAGTACTTC

D gene: TRBD1
clone size: few
J gene: TRBJ1-2
V gene: TRBV7-2
CDR3 protein: CASSTRGGTGGSYGYTF
CDR3 DNA: TGTGCCAGCAGCACACGGGGGGGAACAGGGGGTAGTTATGGCTACACCTTC

D gene: -
clone size: once
J gene: TRBJ1-3
V gene: TRBV11-2
CDR3 protein: CASSSVHSGNTIYF
CDR3 DNA: TGTGCCAGCAGCTCAGTTCACTCTGGAAACACCATATATTTT

D gene: -
clone size: -
J gene: TRBJ1-2
V gene: TRBV7-9
CDR3 protein: CASSFSGVLGGYTF
CDR3 DNA: TGTGCCAGCAGCTTCTCAGGGGTATTAGGAGGCTACACCTTC

D gene: -
clone size: -
J gene: TRBJ1-5
V gene: TRBV4-1
CDR3 protein: CASSQPRGGRRHF
CDR3 DNA: TGCGCCAGCAGCCAGCCGAGGGGGGGGAGACGGCATTTT

D gene: -
clone size: few
J gene: TRBJ2-7
V gene: TRBV7-9
CDR3 protein: CASSHTYEQYF
CDR3 DNA: TGTGCCAGCAGCCACACCTACGAGCAGTACTTC

D gene: TRBD1
clone size: -
J gene: TRBJ1-2
V gene: TRBV6-5
CDR3 protein: CASRQTGGHGYTF
CDR3 DNA: TGTGCCAGCAGGCAAACAGGGGGCCATGGCTACACCTTC